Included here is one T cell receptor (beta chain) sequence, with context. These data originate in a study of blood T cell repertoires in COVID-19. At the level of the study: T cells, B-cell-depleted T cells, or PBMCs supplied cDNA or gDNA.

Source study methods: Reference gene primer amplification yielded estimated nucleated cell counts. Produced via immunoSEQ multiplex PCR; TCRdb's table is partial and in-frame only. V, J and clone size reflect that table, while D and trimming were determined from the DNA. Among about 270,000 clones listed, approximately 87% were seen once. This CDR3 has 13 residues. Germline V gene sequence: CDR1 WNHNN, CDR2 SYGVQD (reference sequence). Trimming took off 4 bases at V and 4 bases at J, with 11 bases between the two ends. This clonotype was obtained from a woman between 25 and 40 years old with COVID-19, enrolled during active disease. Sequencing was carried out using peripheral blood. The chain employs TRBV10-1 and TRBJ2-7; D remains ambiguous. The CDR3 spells CASSGPEKYEQYF. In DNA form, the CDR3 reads TGCGCCAGCAGTGGGCCTGAAAAATACGAGCAGTACTTC.